This TCR beta chain was sequenced during a study of blood T cell repertoires in COVID-19 (TCRdb year 2020). Study-wide context: The collaborator samples originated in the United States, Italy and Spain and spanned the acute and convalescent phases of COVID-19. The material from the prospective study consisted of cDNA or gDNA derived from T cells, B-cell-depleted T cells, or PBMCs. The samples were drawn from two sources: the first 160 participants of the ongoing ImmuneRACE study, and 1,000 to 1,500 subjects contributed by 6 global collaborators. Where available, HLA class I and class II types were taken from metadata supplied by the sample provider and were not determined by assay-based typing. Nearly every sample came with metadata listing a de-identified subject ID, COVID-19 status, age in years and sex. The repertoires were released in a freely available public database meant as a resource for research on the immune response to SARS-CoV-2. Subjects who had been exposed to COVID-19, were actively infected with it, or had recovered from it provided the deeply sampled blood TCRbeta repertoires that made up the dataset.

The paper's findings and limits, for the study overall: The amount of clinical and demographic metadata varied by source and participant and was provided uncurated.

A remark on this clone: Its recognized antigen is unknown. No quality values exist for individual bases; no much larger clone is one base distant.

Reading the germline V gene (reference sequence) gives CDR1 SGHNT and CDR2 YYREEE. The CDR3, from cysteine to phenylalanine, totals 14 residues. The DNA shown is the 42-base CDR3, in frame from base 1. V is reduced by 4 bases and J by 0 bases, leaving a spacing of 10 bases between them. TCRbeta CDR3 regions were amplified from genomic DNA using the immunoSEQ Assay, a bias-controlled multiplex PCR. As for the authors' bioinformatics: Nucleated cell counts per sample were estimated from amplification of reference gene primers within the assay. Sequence reads were collapsed and filtered to measure the absolute abundance of every unique TCRbeta CDR3 rearrangement. For each sample, productive Simpson clonality was calculated by taking the square root of Simpson's diversity index across productive rearrangements. The table comes from immuneACCESS by way of TCRdb, which keeps in-frame sequences with V and J called. Part of the clones is missing from these tables; in studies checked, under half for an unresolved V gene and the rest for unknown reasons. From that table come the V and J calls and clone size; the DNA was used to work out D and trimming. The sample table holds 65,000 or so clones, of which 65% to 85% were seen once. Together, the top ten hold about 25% of the sample.

The collaborating institutions used their own protocols to collect whole blood in K2EDTA tubes. For TCRbeta analysis, collaborators shipped samples in one of three forms: frozen whole blood, isolated PBMCs, or DNA extracted from either of those sample types. The sequence joins TRBV5-4 to TRBJ1-1; the D gene lacks a confident call. The sequenced sample consisted of peripheral blood. This receptor was taken from a human donor in a cohort sampled during active COVID-19. The nucleotide sequence is TGTGCCAGCAGCCCAAGGACTATGAACACTGAAGCTTTCTTT. The translation is CASSPRTMNTEAFF.